Each of the 16 T cell receptor beta chains below was sequenced from the same sample in a study of vaccination effects on CD4 cells after COVID-19. Antigens of these TCRs are unknown. Viral peptide pools were used in the ViraFEST assay to expand antigen-specific CD4+ T cells, and sequencing came afterward. Following culture for more than 9 days, CD4+ T cells were isolated. No vaccinee had earlier SARS-CoV-2 infection, and nucleocapsid antibodies were negative. Profiled with immunoSEQ multiplex PCR; TCRdb holds only in-frame clones, not every one. The sample holds 50,000 to 65,000 clones, about four fifths seen once. This material consisted of CD4+ T cells from PBMCs cultured with HCoV-OC43 spike peptides, taken before COVID-19 vaccination. This sample's subset: HCoV-OC43 spike overlapping peptide pool stimulation. The receptors were sampled from a human donor who received a COVID-19 vaccine.

In this sample, this clone turned up once. The chain couples TRBV9 to TRBJ1-3; D gene ambiguous. V lost 1 base and J 0 bases, leaving 8 bases between the germline ends. The CDR3 spans 15 residues. Germline CDR1 and CDR2: SGDLS and YYNGEE. The CDR3 sequence: CASSVQGNSGNTIYF. CDR3 sequence (DNA): TGTGCCAGCAGCGTACAAGGGAACTCTGGAAACACCATATATTTT. Supplemented by reference TRBV9 and TRBJ1-3, the full variable domain reads DSGVTQTPKHLITATGQRVTLRCSPRSGDLSVYWYQQSLDQGLQFLIQYYNGEERAKGNILERFSAQQFPDLHSELNLSSLELGDSALYFCASSVQGNSGNTIYFGEGSWLTVV.

This chain links TRBV27 with TRBJ2-7; D is perhaps TRBD2 (7 bases). The CDR3 sequence is 16 residues long. V lost 6 bases to trimming and J lost 4 bases, with 22 bases between them. The germline V gene encodes CDR1 MNHEY and CDR2 SMNVEV (reference sequence). CDR3 DNA: TGTGCCAGCAGGAGATTTGGGGGGGGGCCAAGATACGAGCAGTACGTC. Protein sequence: CASRRFGGGPRYEQYV.

The chain combines TRBV27 with TRBJ2-7, with TRBD1 as a possible D gene (7 bases). Trimming removed 6 bases at V and 6 bases at J, with 18 bases between. This CDR3 has 14 residues. CDR1 MNHEY and CDR2 SMNVEV come from the germline V gene (reference sequence). CDR3 loop: CASRLTGTAGEQYV. DNA for the CDR3: TGTGCCAGCAGATTAACCGGGACAGCGGGCGAGCAGTACGTC.

The table lists this clone with a few counts. The chain joins TRBV19 to TRBJ2-7, with no clear D. The germline V and J ends were trimmed by 0 bases and 1 base, with 4 bases remaining between them. This CDR3 region has 13 residues. Germline CDR1 reads LNHDA; CDR2 reads SQIVND (reference sequence). The CDR3 region is CASSIELSYEQYV. The CDR3 nucleotides are TGTGCCAGTAGTATAGAGCTTTCCTACGAGCAGTACGTC.

This rearrangement joins TRBV10-3 to TRBJ2-7; D ambiguous. Trimming cost V 3 bases and J 2 bases, with 8 bases left between them. This CDR3 region has 13 residues. CDR1 is ENHRY, CDR2 SYGVKD, per germline. The CDR3 spells CAISDGITYEQYV. The CDR3 bases are TGTGCCATCAGTGATGGGATCACCTACGAGCAGTACGTC.

The gene calls are TRBV2 and TRBJ2-2; 9 bases fit TRBD2. Germline V gives CDR1 SNHLY, CDR2 FYNNEI. The V segment lost 5 bases and the J segment 4 bases; nucleotides outside the gene matches: 5. CDR3 length: 15 amino acids. The DNA for the CDR3 is TGTGCCAGCAGTCGGACTAGCGCTATCACCGGGGAGCTGTTTTTT. Translated: CASSRTSAITGELFF.

This chain uses TRBV24-1 with TRBJ2-3; maybe TRBD1 (6 bases). Trimming pared 4 bases from V and 0 bases from J, leaving 16 bases between. Germline CDR1 and CDR2: KGHDR and SFDVKD. CDR3 length equals 17 residues. The CDR3, as DNA: TGTGCCACCAGTGACCAGAGGACAGCATATAGCACAGATACGCAGTATTTT. It is translated as CATSDQRTAYSTDTQYF.

This clone was seen a single time. The V and J genes are TRBV7-2 and TRBJ2-1; D is possibly TRBD2 (7 bases). The CDR3 is made up of 17 amino acids. V gave up 8 bases and J gave up 7 bases, with 27 bases separating them. Germline CDR1 is SGHTA and CDR2 is FQGNSA. The CDR3: CASGTRRRGGPWNEQFF. The DNA of the CDR3 is TGTGCCAGCGGGACACGTCGGAGGGGGGGCCCGTGGAATGAGCAGTTCTTC. Using reference TRBV7-2 and TRBJ2-1 for the parts outside the CDR3, the full variable domain is GAGVSQSPSNKVTEKGKDVELRCDPISGHTALYWYRQSLGQGLEFLIYFQGNSAPDKSGLPSDRFSAERTGGSVSTLTIQRTQQEDSAVYLCASGTRRRGGPWNEQFFGPGTRLTVL.

V gene TRBV19 combines with J gene TRBJ2-1, with 11 bases matching TRBD1. Trimming removed 2 bases from V and 6 bases from J; junction bases left unmatched: 3. The CDR3 runs to 15 residues. Per germline, CDR1 LNHDA and CDR2 SQIVND (reference sequence). CDR3 in amino acids: CASSIWDRGTNEQFF. The CDR3 DNA is TGTGCCAGTAGTATATGGGACAGGGGGACCAATGAGCAGTTCTTC.

The V gene is TRBV10-3, the J gene TRBJ1-1; perhaps TRBD1 as D (6 bases). The CDR3 loop spans 15 amino acids. Germline lookup yields CDR1 ENHRY and CDR2 SYGVKD. V gave up 10 bases and J gave up 0 bases, with 18 bases separating them. CDR3 bases: TGTGCCACCGGACAGCCACGAGAGATGAACACTGAAGCTTTCTTT. Its translation is CATGQPREMNTEAFF.

J is TRBJ2-2 and V is TRBV6-5; D remains ambiguous. The CDR3 is made up of 13 amino acids. Germline V CDR1 and CDR2: MNHEY, SVGAGI. Trimming stripped 1 base from V and 7 bases from J, with 7 bases between. The CDR3 nucleotides are TGTGCCAGCAGTTACTTCGAATACGGGGAGCTGTTTTTT. The encoded protein is CASSYFEYGELFF.

The CDR3 spells CASSPGGLAATDTQYF. The CDR3 region has the DNA TGTGCCAGCAGCCCGGGCGGACTAGCGGCCACAGATACGCAGTATTTT. The rearrangement joins TRBV5-4 to TRBJ2-3, with 10 bases identical to TRBD2. Germline CDR1 and CDR2: SGHNT and YYREEE (reference sequence). This CDR3 spans 16 amino acids. The J segment lost 2 bases and the V segment lost 4 bases, leaving 7 bases of the junction unmatched.

The chain carries TRBV4-1 and TRBJ1-2; 9 nucleotides agree with TRBD1. The germline gives CDR1 MGHRA, CDR2 YSYEKL. The trim removed 0 bases at V and 6 bases at J, leaving 8 bases unmatched. The CDR3 length is 16 residues. The CDR3 protein is CASSQDIRTGDDGYTF. In nucleotides, the CDR3 is TGCGCCAGCAGCCAAGATATTAGGACAGGGGATGATGGCTACACCTTC.

In nucleotides, the CDR3 is TGCAGCGTTCGAATGTTGGGAGGATACAATGAGCAGTTCTTC. Protein sequence: CSVRMLGGYNEQFF. The chain has TRBV29-1 and TRBJ2-1, with D perhaps matching TRBD2 (6 bases). Trimming shortened V by 5 bases and J by 4 bases, and 15 bases separated the two germline ends. Germline CDR1 SQVTM, CDR2 ANQGSEA. The CDR3 covers 14 residues.

The V and J genes are TRBV6-2 or TRBV6-3 and TRBJ2-7, with D possibly being TRBD1 (6 bases). The CDR3 contains 15 residues. Trimming shortened V by 5 bases and J by 4 bases, and 18 bases separated the two germline ends. The germline V gene has CDR1 MNHEY and CDR2 SVGEGT. CDR3 region: CASSDADSAGYEQYV. CDR3 sequence (DNA): TGTGCCAGCAGTGACGCGGACAGCGCCGGGTACGAGCAGTACGTC.

The V call is TRBV5-4, the J call TRBJ2-3, with TRBD1 matching 7 bases. The CDR3 is 16 amino acids. Germline V gives CDR1 SGHNT, CDR2 YYREEE (reference sequence). The junction had 9 bases not matched to a gene; V was cut back by 4 bases and J by 1 base. The CDR3 nucleotides are TGTGCCAGCAGCCCACCCGACAGGGTTGGCACAGATACGCAGTATTTT. Translation gives CASSPPDRVGTDTQYF. Drawing the rest from reference TRBV5-4 and TRBJ2-3, the complete variable domain is ETGVTQSPTHLIKTRGQQVTLRCSSQSGHNTVSWYQQALGQGPQFIFQYYREEENGRGNFPPRFSGLQFPNYSSELNVNALELDDSALYLCASSPPDRVGTDTQYFGPGTRLTVL.